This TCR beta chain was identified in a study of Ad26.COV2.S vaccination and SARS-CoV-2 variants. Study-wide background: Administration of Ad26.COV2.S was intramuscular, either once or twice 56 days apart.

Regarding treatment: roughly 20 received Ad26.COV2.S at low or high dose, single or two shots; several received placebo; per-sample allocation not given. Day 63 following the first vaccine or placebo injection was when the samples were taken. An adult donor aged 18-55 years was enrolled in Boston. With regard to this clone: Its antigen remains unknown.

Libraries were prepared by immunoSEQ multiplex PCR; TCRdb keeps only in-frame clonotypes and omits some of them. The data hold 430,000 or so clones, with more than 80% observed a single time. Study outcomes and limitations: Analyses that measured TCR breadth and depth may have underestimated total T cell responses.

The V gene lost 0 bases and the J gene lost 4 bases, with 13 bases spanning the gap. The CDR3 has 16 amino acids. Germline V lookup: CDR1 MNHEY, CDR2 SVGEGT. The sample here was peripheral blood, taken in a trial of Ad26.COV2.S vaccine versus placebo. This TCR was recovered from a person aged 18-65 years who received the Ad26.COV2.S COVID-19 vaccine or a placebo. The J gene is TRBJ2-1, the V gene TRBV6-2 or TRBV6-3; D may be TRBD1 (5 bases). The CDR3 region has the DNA TGTGCCAGCAGTTACTCCGACAGCGAGCTATACAATGAGCAGTTCTTC. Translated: CASSYSDSELYNEQFF.